This T cell receptor beta chain was identified during a study of CD8 T cells in Susac syndrome (dated by TCRdb to about 2019). Study-level background: Whether CD8+ T cell activation and differentiation in Susac syndrome was antigen driven was tested using repertoire sequencing. General findings and caveats noted by the study authors: The TCR sequencing and HLA analysis was acknowledged to have included a relatively small number of individuals.

High-throughput TCR beta sequencing profiled peripheral blood CD8+ and CD4+ T cells from healthy donors, Susac syndrome patients and multiple sclerosis patients. The multiple sclerosis controls were treatment-naive patients whose relapsing-remitting disease, either stable or active, fulfilled the revised McDonald criteria. Bulk CD8+ and CD4+ T cells were purified by magnetic negative isolation, while CD8+ TEMRA cells were enriched using FACS. Blood was collected in EDTA tubes and processed within 24 hours, with PBMCs isolated through density gradient centrifugation. PBMCs intended for TCR sequencing were cryopreserved in liquid nitrogen and thawed later in a water bath at 37 degrees C. Purity of sorted or isolated CD4+, CD8+ and CD8+ TEMRA cells was at least 90%. Inclusive of the bounding cysteine and phenylalanine, the CDR3 is 15 residues long. Only CDR3 DNA is held: 45 bases, read in frame from base 1. CDR1 and CDR2 are read off the germline V gene (reference sequence) as DFQATT and SNEGSKA. The junction shows trimming of 2 bases on V and 7 bases on J, and the gene matches do not reach 11 bases of it.

RNA was extracted with the RNeasy kit and roughly 0.5 to 1 ug was reverse transcribed using random hexamers. The immunoSEQ multiplex PCR assay, which covers 54 Vbeta and 13 Jbeta segments, was used to amplify TCR beta CDR3 regions. To correct PCR amplification bias, a synthetic template baseline was used for both primer optimization and computational correction. Regarding the original processing steps: Reads were assigned to V, D and J genes according to IMGT and analyzed in immunoSEQ Analyzer, with only productive sequences retained. Clonality was computed as one minus Shannon entropy normalized by log2 of the number of productive unique sequences. Public and private clones were assessed among the 100 most prevalent clones of each patient and control. A clone was defined as Susac-specific if it was absent from the healthy and MS cohorts, from over 1,000 published viral clones and from other ImmuneACCESS disease sequences. TCRdb reprocessed the public reads (quality trimming at Q25 with fastp, clone calling with MiXCR) and kept in-frame beta chains. Rows merge per CDR3 protein into single entries with the most common DNA and genes. These V and J calls rely on TCRdb rather than the paper's analysis. The sample contains tens of thousands of distinct CDR3 sequences, around 96% of them found a single time. The biggest ten clones account for around 0.11% of the sample.

This clonotype was counted once. What this receptor recognizes is not known. Base qualities are not at hand, and no much larger clone is one base apart. One read gives only weak evidence. The rearrangement combines TRBV20-1 with TRBJ2-1; 7 junctional bases match TRBD2. Sequencing input: CD4+ T cells from PBMCs. The clonotype comes from a human donor with multiple sclerosis. The nucleotide sequence is TGCAGTGCTAGAATTTACGGGGGGTACCGTAATGAGCAGTTCTTC. This gives the protein CSARIYGGYRNEQFF.